The 29 T cell receptor beta chains presented below share a single source sample, sequenced in a study of T cell responses to AZD1222 COVID-19 vaccine. Assay used: immunoSEQ multiplex PCR; TCRdb lists only in-frame clones, some missing. Here the sample spans 95,000 to 150,000 clones, roughly nine tenths being singletons. The sample was peripheral blood, taken on day 0 of AZD1222 vaccination. These receptors were obtained from an adult in good health.

V is TRBV30 and J is TRBJ2-1; D remains unclear. V lost 4 bases, J lost 0 bases, and 16 bases lay in between. The V gene's germline CDR1 is GTSNPN and CDR2 SVGIG (reference sequence). CDR3 length: 16 residues. CDR3 DNA sequence: TGTGCCTGGAAGGTTAAAGCGCAGAGCTCCTACAATGAGCAGTTCTTC. Translating gives CAWKVKAQSSYNEQFF.

The gene calls are TRBV19 and TRBJ1-3; TRBD1 matches at 7 bases. The CDR3 runs to 15 residues. V gave up 3 bases and J gave up 2 bases; unmatched junction bases: 4. The V gene's germline CDR1 is LNHDA and CDR2 SQIVND (reference sequence). The CDR3, as DNA: TGTGCCAGTAGTATCGGAAGGGGGCCTGGAAACACCATATATTTT. It specifies CASSIGRGPGNTIYF.

This clone came up once. The chain joins TRBV7-2 to TRBJ1-2; D call uncertain. Germline CDR1 reads SGHTA; CDR2 reads FQGNSA. V shed 1 base and J shed 8 bases, with 2 bases lying between them. The CDR3 runs 10 residues. CDR3 sequence: CASSLGGYTF. The CDR3 DNA follows: TGTGCCAGCAGCTTAGGGGGCTACACCTTC.

The CDR3 nucleotides are TGTGCCACCAGTGGAAGGGGGACAGGGCAAGGTGAGCAGTTCTTC. This codes for CATSGRGTGQGEQFF. The rearrangement joins TRBV24-1 to TRBJ2-1, with 9 bases aligning to TRBD1. The CDR3 spans 15 residues. Germline V lookup: CDR1 KGHDR, CDR2 SFDVKD. The V gene end was trimmed by 5 bases and the J gene end by 9 bases; junction bases not matched to a gene: 10.

In this sample, this clone turned up once. This sequence joins TRBV12-5 and TRBJ2-7; the D gene is possibly TRBD1 (5 bases). This CDR3 has 14 amino acids. V was clipped by 7 bases and J by 3 bases, with 16 bases between them. Germline lookup yields CDR1 LGHNT and CDR2 FRNRAP. The CDR3 nucleotides are TGTGCTAGTGCCGAGGACACGCGAATCTACGAGCAGTACTTC. This sequence encodes CASAEDTRIYEQYF.

This chain uses TRBV2 with TRBJ1-5, with TRBD1 identical over 7 bases. V was clipped by 8 bases and J by 0 bases; unmatched bases: 4. The V gene's germline CDR1 is SNHLY and CDR2 FYNNEI. The CDR3 has 14 amino acids. The CDR3 DNA reads as TGTGCCAGCTTAGGGACAGATAGCAATCAGCCCCAGCATTTT. Its protein product is CASLGTDSNQPQHF.

This clone was picked up one time. The genes are TRBV3-1 (or the pseudogene TRBV3-2) and TRBJ1-4; no definite D call. V lost 3 bases, J lost 6 bases, and 14 bases lay in between. CDR1 and CDR2 from the germline V gene are LGHDT and YNNKEL (reference sequence). This CDR3 is 15 amino acids long. The CDR3 region has the DNA TGTGCCAGCAGCCACTGGGCGGCATCGGATGAAAAACTGTTTTTT. Amino acid sequence: CASSHWAASDEKLFF.

The gene calls are TRBV27 and TRBJ1-6, with 7 bases lining up with TRBD1. The germline V gene encodes CDR1 MNHEY and CDR2 SMNVEV (reference sequence). V gave up 4 bases and J gave up 10 bases; unmatched junction bases: 13. This CDR3 contains 16 residues. The CDR3 loop reads CASSSSRQGLRSPLHF. In DNA, the CDR3 is TGTGCCAGCAGTTCCTCCAGACAGGGACTGCGCTCACCCCTCCACTTT.

The CDR3 region has the DNA TGTGCCAGCAGCTTCACCTTCATGAACACTGAAGCTTTCTTT. As protein: CASSFTFMNTEAFF. The chain carries TRBV7-8 and TRBJ1-1; D is ambiguous. V was cut by 3 bases and J by 0 bases, with 8 bases left in between. The CDR3 has 14 amino acids. Per germline, CDR1 SGHVS and CDR2 FQNEAQ.

In its sample, this clone was seen once. This chain connects TRBV25-1 to TRBJ1-5; D is undetermined. In germline, CDR1 is MGHDK, CDR2 SYGVNS. The CDR3 extends over 13 amino acids. V gave up 6 bases and J gave up 3 bases, with 9 bases separating them. CDR3 nucleotides: TGTGCCAGCAGACCGGGTCTCAATCAGCCCCAGCATTTT. It specifies CASRPGLNQPQHF.

This clone was detected only once. This chain links TRBV6-6 with TRBJ2-3; 8 positions agree with TRBD1. The V and J ends lost 2 bases and 5 bases, in that order; junction bases with no gene match: 6. Germline CDR1 reads MNHNY; CDR2 reads SVGAGI (reference sequence). CDR3 length equals 15 residues. CDR3 protein: CASSYGRGHGDTQYF. DNA of the CDR3: TGTGCCAGCAGTTACGGCAGGGGGCATGGAGATACGCAGTATTTT.

V gene TRBV6-5 combines with J gene TRBJ1-2; TRBD1 matches 7 bases. V lost 2 bases to trimming and J lost 5 bases; unmatched junction nucleotides: 5. The CDR3 loop spans 14 amino acids. Germline V gene lookup returns CDR1 MNHEY and CDR2 SVGAGI. The CDR3 reads CASSYGQAVYGYTF. The CDR3 DNA is TGTGCCAGCAGTTACGGACAGGCGGTTTATGGCTACACCTTC.

This clone was seen only once. V gene TRBV6-5 combines with J gene TRBJ2-1, with D maybe TRBD2 (6 bases). Germline CDR1 MNHEY, CDR2 SVGAGI. This CDR3 is 15 amino acids long. V lost 6 bases and J lost 8, with 20 bases in between. CDR3 in DNA: TGTGCCAGCAGCTATGTAGGAGGGAGGCCTCATGAGCAGTTCTTC. Protein: CASSYVGGRPHEQFF.

This clone was recorded once. At the DNA level, this CDR3 is encoded by other sequences in the same sample as well. This chain joins TRBV18 and TRBJ2-1, with 8 bases that match TRBD1. CDR1 and CDR2 (germline): KGHSH, LQKENI. The CDR3 is 15 residues long. V lost 4 bases, J lost 0 bases, and 2 bases stayed unmatched. CDR3 nucleotides: TGTGCCAGCTCACTAGGACAGGGCTCCTACAATGAGCAGTTCTTC. Amino acid sequence: CASSLGQGSYNEQFF.

The chain joins TRBV30 to TRBJ1-1; D remains unclear. The CDR3 contains 12 residues. Trimming stripped 2 bases from V and 4 bases from J, with 8 bases between. Germline V lookup: CDR1 GTSNPN, CDR2 SVGIG (reference sequence). The CDR3 bases are TGTGCCTGGAGTAGGGCCGGCACTGAAGCTTTCTTT. This codes for CAWSRAGTEAFF.

The rearrangement joins TRBV7-9 to TRBJ1-2; D is undetermined. From germline, CDR1 is SEHNR and CDR2 FQNEAQ (reference sequence). Between the trimmed V and J ends, which lost 4 bases and 8 bases, there was a span of 11 bases. This CDR3 region has 12 residues. CDR3 loop: CASSSETGGYTF. CDR3 coding DNA: TGTGCCAGCAGCTCGGAGACCGGGGGCTACACCTTC. Full variable domain (remainder filled in from reference TRBV7-9 and TRBJ1-2): DTGVSQNPRHKITKRGQNVTFRCDPISEHNRLYWYRQTLGQGPEFLTYFQNEAQLEKSRLLSDRFSAERPKGSFSTLEIQRTEQGDSAMYLCASSSETGGYTFGSGTRLTVV.

CDR3 residues: CASSPLGSENEQFF. In DNA form, the CDR3 reads TGTGCCAGCAGCCCTCTGGGATCTGAGAATGAGCAGTTCTTC. The chain combines TRBV3-1 (or the pseudogene TRBV3-2) with TRBJ2-1; D gene ambiguous. V lost 4 bases, J lost 7 bases, and 14 bases lay in between. The CDR3 loop spans 14 amino acids. CDR1 LGHDT and CDR2 YNNKEL come from the germline V gene (reference sequence).

The gene calls are TRBV9 and TRBJ2-2; 9 bases are a match to TRBD2. CDR1 is SGDLS and CDR2 is YYNGEE in the germline V gene. Losses at the gene ends were 0 bases for V and 0 bases for J; bases not matched to a gene: 0. This CDR3 comprises 16 residues. For the CDR3, the DNA is TGTGCCAGCAGCGTAGGGACTAGCGCGAACACCGGGGAGCTGTTTTTT. Translating it yields CASSVGTSANTGELFF.

CDR3 residues: CSVLGLEYGYTF. The CDR3 DNA follows: TGCAGCGTTCTCGGACTGGAATATGGCTACACCTTC. The gene calls are TRBV29-1 and TRBJ1-2, with unresolved D. CDR1 is SQVTM and CDR2 is ANQGSEA in the germline V gene. The V end lost 5 bases, the J end lost 5 bases, and 12 bases lay between the germline ends. This CDR3 has 12 amino acids.

This chain joins TRBV3-1 (or the pseudogene TRBV3-2) and TRBJ1-2; no clear D. The CDR3 extends over 13 amino acids. Trimming pared 0 bases from V and 14 bases from J, leaving 16 bases between. Looked up from germline, CDR1 is LGHDT and CDR2 is YNNKEL (reference sequence). CDR3 sequence: CASSQEGGRVRTF. The CDR3 coding sequence is TGTGCCAGCAGCCAAGAGGGAGGGCGAGTTCGGACCTTC.

The genes are TRBV4-3 and TRBJ1-1; D uncertain. Germline V gives CDR1 LGHNA, CDR2 YSLEER. This CDR3 is 16 amino acids long. With 0 bases removed from V and 0 bases from J, the gap between germline ends came to 11 bases. CDR3 sequence (DNA): TGCGCCAGCAGCCAAGATTTTAGCAGTATGAACACTGAAGCTTTCTTT. Encoded protein: CASSQDFSSMNTEAFF.

With regard to this clone: The same CDR3 arises from other DNA sequences in this sample as well. The V gene is TRBV9, the J gene TRBJ1-3, with a weak D call TRBD1 (6 bases). V was clipped by 4 bases and J by 0 bases, with 8 bases between them. Germline CDR1 SGDLS, CDR2 YYNGEE. This CDR3 spans 14 amino acids. CDR3 region: CASSSTGSGNTIYF. CDR3 nucleotide sequence: TGTGCCAGCAGCTCGACAGGCTCTGGAAACACCATATATTTT.

The CDR3 region is CASSEEGGQPQHF. The CDR3 region has the DNA TGTGCCAGCAGTGAAGAAGGTGGTCAGCCCCAGCATTTT. This chain joins TRBV6-1 and TRBJ1-5, with no clear D. V was pared by 1 base and J by 6 bases, with 7 bases between. The CDR3 totals 13 residues. CDR1 and CDR2 (germline): MNHNS, SASEGT.

The chain has TRBV19 and TRBJ2-6, with 12 bases identical to TRBD2. In germline, CDR1 is LNHDA, CDR2 SQIVND (reference sequence). This CDR3 is built from 18 residues. V gave up 1 base and J gave up 2 bases; unmatched junction bases: 3. CDR3 residues: CASSIGTSGTAGANVLTF. The CDR3 coding sequence is TGTGCCAGTAGTATAGGGACTAGCGGGACGGCTGGGGCCAACGTCCTGACTTTC.

The chain uses TRBV5-8 and TRBJ1-1, with 7 positions matching TRBD1. J was trimmed by 2 bases and V by 3 bases; bases with no gene match: 7. Germline CDR1 SGHTS, CDR2 YDEGEE. CDR3 length: 15 amino acids. The chain's CDR3 is CASSSLQGFNTEAFF. CDR3 nucleotide sequence: TGTGCCAGCAGCTCGCTACAGGGGTTCAACACTGAAGCTTTCTTT. Using reference TRBV5-8 and TRBJ1-1 for the parts outside the CDR3, the full variable domain is EAGVTQSPTHLIKTRGQQATLRCSPISGHTSVYWYQQALGLGLQFLLWYDEGEERNRGNFPPRFSGRQFPNYSSELNVNALELEDSALYLCASSSLQGFNTEAFFGQGTRLTVV.

This clone was detected once. The genes are TRBV7-8 and TRBJ1-2; TRBD1 matches 7 bases. V lost 5 bases to trimming and J lost 5 bases; unmatched junction nucleotides: 11. Germline V gene lookup returns CDR1 SGHVS and CDR2 FQNEAQ. The CDR3 is 15 residues long. CDR3 DNA sequence: TGTGCCAGCAGCGCCACGACAGGGTTCGGGTATGGCTACACCTTC. Translating it yields CASSATTGFGYGYTF. Looking up the rest from reference TRBV7-8 and TRBJ1-2 gives the full variable domain: GAGVSQSPRYKVAKRGQDVALRCDPISGHVSLFWYQQALGQGPEFLTYFQNEAQLDKSGLPSDRFFAERPEGSVSTLKIQRTQQEDSAVYLCASSATTGFGYGYTFGSGTRLTVV.

This clone appeared once. The rearrangement joins TRBV10-3 to TRBJ1-6; 8 nucleotides match TRBD1. The CDR3 is made up of 15 amino acids. J gave up 6 bases and V 4 bases, and 5 bases lay outside the gene matches. Germline CDR1 reads ENHRY; CDR2 reads SYGVKD. CDR3 nucleotides: TGTGCCATCAGTGCCCTCGGGACAGGTAATTCACCCCTCCACTTT. This codes for CAISALGTGNSPLHF.

The chain couples TRBV5-1 to TRBJ2-4; 9 nucleotides line up with TRBD1. CDR3 length: 16 residues. The V gene end was trimmed by 0 bases and the J gene end by 3 bases; junction bases not matched to a gene: 4. Germline V gene lookup returns CDR1 SGHRS and CDR2 YFSETQ. The CDR3 reads CASSLATGGDKNIQYF. The CDR3 region has the DNA TGCGCCAGCAGCTTGGCGACAGGGGGGGACAAAAACATTCAGTACTTC.

Within the sample, this clone is medium-sized (0.01 to 0.1%). The genes are TRBV4-2 and TRBJ2-2, with 7 bases lining up with TRBD2. CDR1 LGHNA and CDR2 YNFKEQ come from the germline V gene. V trimming: 0 bases; J trimming: 1 base; junction bases outside the gene matches: 8. This CDR3 contains 18 residues. CDR3 region: CASSQDIGAGQNTGELFF. Here the CDR3 DNA reads TGTGCCAGCAGCCAAGATATAGGAGCGGGGCAGAACACCGGGGAGCTGTTTTTT.